Below are 30 T cell receptor beta chains sequenced from a single sample in a study of T cells in Graves' hyperthyroidism and ophthalmopathy. Authors of the study amplified TCR beta CDR3 regions from RNA transcripts. HTBI primers were the set used in a first-round RT-PCR of the TCR CDR3. TCRdb ran MiXCR on the multiplex PCR reads and lists one entry per CDR3 protein. The sample contains 600,000 or so distinct CDR3 sequences, 13% to 15% of which appear only once. The material sequenced was blood. Every receptor here comes from a woman aged 18-30 years with Graves' ophthalmopathy.

This clonotype was seen ten or more times. The rearrangement uses TRBV7-9 and TRBJ1-1, with TRBD1 as a possible D gene (5 bases). The germline gives CDR1 SEHNR, CDR2 FQNEAQ (reference sequence). The ends were cut back, 4 bases at V and 7 bases at J, with 10 bases in the middle. The CDR3 contains 12 residues. CDR3 protein: CASSSATVEAFF. The CDR3 bases are TGTGCCAGCAGCTCAGCGACAGTTGAAGCTTTCTTT.

This clonotype was detected many times. The chain combines TRBV20-1 with TRBJ2-1; D call uncertain. V dropped 4 bases and J dropped 10 bases, with 11 bases sitting between them. CDR1 and CDR2 from the germline V gene are DFQATT and SNEGSKA (reference sequence). This CDR3 has 11 residues. The chain's CDR3 is CSATPQWEQFF. In nucleotides, the CDR3 is TGCAGTGCTACCCCCCAGTGGGAGCAGTTCTTC.

This clonotype showed up many times. This chain joins TRBV11-1 and TRBJ1-6; TRBD1 agrees at 9 bases. The length of the CDR3 is 15 residues. The J segment lost 7 bases and the V segment lost 5 bases, leaving 6 bases of the junction unmatched. Germline loops: CDR1 SGHAT, CDR2 FQDESV (reference sequence). The CDR3 nucleotides are TGTGCCAGCAGCCGACGGACAGGGGCCAATTCACCCCTCCACTTT. Translated: CASSRRTGANSPLHF.

In its sample, this clonotype was seen many times. V usage is TRBV6-1 and J usage is TRBJ2-7, with 11 bases aligning to TRBD1. Per the germline V gene, CDR1 is MNHNS and CDR2 is SASEGT. The CDR3 spans 15 residues. V trimming: 1 base; J trimming: 4 bases; junction bases outside the gene matches: 3. The CDR3 coding sequence is TGTGCCAGCAGTGAAGACGGGACAGGGGGGTACGAGCAGTACTTC. This codes for CASSEDGTGGYEQYF.

This clonotype showed up many times. This chain links TRBV6-1 with TRBJ1-2; D gene unclear. Between the trimmed V and J ends, which lost 5 bases and 0 bases, there was a span of 16 bases. Looked up from germline, CDR1 is MNHNS and CDR2 is SASEGT. The CDR3 sequence is 16 residues long. CDR3 nucleotides: TGTGCCAGCAGTTCATTAGGGCAGGATTCTAACTATGGCTACACCTTC. Its translation: CASSSLGQDSNYGYTF.

V gene TRBV20-1 combines with J gene TRBJ2-3, with a tentative D call TRBD1 (5 bases). V was trimmed by 3 bases and J by 1 base, leaving 11 bases between them. Germline CDR1 and CDR2: DFQATT and SNEGSKA (reference sequence). This CDR3 contains 14 residues. In DNA, the CDR3 is TGCAGTGCTAGTCAGTGGGGCGGCACAGATACGCAGTATTTT. Encoded protein: CSASQWGGTDTQYF.

Only a few counts were recorded for this clonotype. The chain carries TRBV4-1 and TRBJ2-2; 11 nucleotides line up with TRBD1. The CDR3 spans 15 residues. The ends lost 4 bases at V and 9 bases at J; junction bases unmatched: 7. Germline V gene data show CDR1 as MGHRA and CDR2 as YSYEKL. The CDR3 region is CASSRPGQGVRELFF. The CDR3 DNA follows: TGCGCCAGCAGCCGCCCGGGACAGGGGGTTCGGGAGCTGTTTTTT.

This clonotype was seen many times. This chain connects TRBV24-1 to TRBJ2-3; 7 nucleotides agree with TRBD2. The CDR3 totals 18 residues. The V gene end was trimmed by 0 bases and the J gene end by 4 bases; junction bases not matched to a gene: 12. Germline CDR1 reads KGHDR; CDR2 reads SFDVKD. This CDR3 reads CATSDLRLALSPPDTQYF. As DNA, the CDR3 is TGTGCCACCAGTGATTTGCGACTAGCCCTAAGTCCCCCAGATACGCAGTATTTT.

This clonotype has only a few counts. The V call is TRBV29-1, the J call TRBJ1-1; D gene unclear. V lost 5 bases, J lost 4 bases, and 14 bases lay in between. CDR1 and CDR2 (germline): SQVTM, ANQGSEA. CDR3 size: 13 residues. CDR3 coding DNA: TGCAGCGTTACTATCGGAGGATGCACTGAAGCTTTCTTT. As protein: CSVTIGGCTEAFF.

There are a few counts of this clonotype. The gene calls are TRBV29-1 and TRBJ2-2; D is unresolved. The V and J ends lost 7 bases and 1 base respectively, with 10 bases between them. CDR1 and CDR2 from the germline V gene are SQVTM and ANQGSEA. This CDR3 is 13 amino acids long. The CDR3 here is CSAQTENTGELFF. CDR3 sequence (DNA): TGCAGCGCCCAAACAGAGAACACCGGGGAGCTGTTTTTT.

This clonotype was counted at least ten times. The chain joins TRBV12-3 or TRBV12-4 to TRBJ2-5; D might be TRBD2 (5 bases). There are 16 residues in the CDR3. V was trimmed by 6 bases and J by 3 bases, leaving 20 bases between them. Here the CDR3 DNA reads TGTGCCAGCAGCTCTCTACCGAGGGTTGTCGAAGAGACCCAGTACTTC. Protein sequence: CASSSLPRVVEETQYF.

In its sample, this clonotype was seen a few times. This may be a read error, as it is one base from a much larger clone. The chain couples TRBV12-3 or TRBV12-4 to TRBJ2-7, with 7 nucleotides matching TRBD2. CDR3 length: 14 amino acids. Trimming took 6 bases from V and 5 from J; bases not matched to a gene: 10. In DNA form, the CDR3 reads TGTGCCAGCAGGACTAGCAGGAGTACCGACGAGCAGTACTTC. Protein: CASRTSRSTDEQYF.

This clonotype was observed many times. CDR3 sequence: CASSLARTNTEAFF. The CDR3, as DNA: TGTGCCAGCAGCTTAGCTCGGACGAACACTGAAGCTTTCTTT. J is TRBJ1-1 and V is TRBV7-2; D gene uncertain. Germline lookup yields CDR1 SGHTA and CDR2 FQGNSA. Trimming took off 0 bases at V and 1 base at J, with 6 bases between the two ends. The CDR3 loop spans 14 amino acids.

This clonotype was counted at least ten times. The gene calls are TRBV28 and TRBJ2-3; D not resolved. V lost 1 base, J lost 2 bases, and 7 bases lay in between. Germline V gene data show CDR1 as MDHEN and CDR2 as SYDVKM. CDR3 length: 14 residues. The CDR3 spells CASSLYSFTDTQYF. CDR3 nucleotide sequence: TGTGCCAGCAGTTTATACTCCTTCACAGATACGCAGTATTTT.

The chain recombines TRBV3-1 with TRBJ2-3; 13 bases match TRBD2. V shed 5 bases and J 2 bases; nucleotides not matched to a gene: 7. The CDR3 consists of 17 residues. In germline, CDR1 is LGHDT, CDR2 YNNKEL (reference sequence). In nucleotides, the CDR3 is TGTGCCAGCAGCGGACGACTAGCGGGAGGCCCCACAGATACGCAGTATTTT. Protein: CASSGRLAGGPTDTQYF.

This clonotype was found many times. CDR3 protein: CASSPGEVEAFF. DNA of the CDR3: TGTGCCAGCTCACCTGGAGAAGTTGAAGCTTTCTTT. V and J are TRBV18 and TRBJ1-1; D gene unclear. Germline loops: CDR1 KGHSH, CDR2 LQKENI. The CDR3 sequence is 12 residues long. V lost 3 bases, J lost 7 bases, and 9 bases lay in between.

J is TRBJ2-7 and V is TRBV2; D unclear. CDR1 is SNHLY and CDR2 is FYNNEI in the germline V gene. This CDR3 is 12 amino acids long. V lost 7 bases, J lost 7 bases, and 14 bases lay in between. Written as DNA, the CDR3 is TGTGCCAGCAACGCGGCCTCGTGGGAGCAGTACTTC. Its protein is CASNAASWEQYF. Drawing the rest from reference TRBV2 and TRBJ2-7, the complete variable domain is EPEVTQTPSHQVTQMGQEVILRCVPISNHLYFYWYRQILGQKVEFLVSFYNNEISEKSEIFDDQFSVERPDGSNFTLKIRSTKLEDSAMYFCASNAASWEQYFGPGTRLTVT.

The gene calls are TRBV6-2 or TRBV6-3 and TRBJ1-2; D gene uncertain. The CDR3 totals 14 residues. The germline V gene has CDR1 MNHEY and CDR2 SVGEGT. The V gene lost 7 bases and the J gene lost 3 bases, with 15 bases spanning the gap. CDR3 amino acids: CASISWGTDYGYTF. DNA of the CDR3: TGTGCCAGCATTAGTTGGGGAACCGACTATGGCTACACCTTC.

This clonotype was counted many times. The chain uses TRBV12-3 or TRBV12-4 and TRBJ2-7; tentatively, D is TRBD1 (6 bases). Trimming left V 3 bases short and J 9 bases short, with 21 bases between. The CDR3 is made up of 15 amino acids. The DNA for the CDR3 is TGTGCCAGCAGTTTGGGGGCTAGCTTGATCAGTGGGCAGTACTTC. This translates into CASSLGASLISGQYF.

This clonotype was found many times. The gene calls are TRBV9 and TRBJ2-1; 9 bases match TRBD2. The germline V gene has CDR1 SGDLS and CDR2 YYNGEE. The V segment lost 3 bases and the J segment 0 bases; nucleotides outside the gene matches: 10. The CDR3 contains 18 residues. The DNA of the CDR3 is TGTGCCAGCAGCGCGGGGACTAGCCGGTTAAACTCCTACAATGAGCAGTTCTTC. Protein sequence: CASSAGTSRLNSYNEQFF.

This clonotype has a count of ten or more. The rearrangement uses TRBV9 and TRBJ2-7; D tentatively reads TRBD1 or TRBD2 (5 bases each). V lost 0 bases and J lost 2, with 9 bases in between. In germline, CDR1 is SGDLS, CDR2 YYNGEE. The CDR3 contains 14 residues. CDR3 in amino acids: CASSVGWGTYEQYF. The CDR3 DNA sequence: TGTGCCAGCAGCGTAGGATGGGGGACCTACGAGCAGTACTTC.

This chain connects TRBV15 to TRBJ1-2; D gene uncertain. CDR1 is LNHNV, CDR2 YYDKDF, per germline (reference sequence). There are 13 residues in the CDR3. With 2 bases removed from V and 2 bases from J, the gap between germline ends came to 6 bases. In nucleotides, the CDR3 is TGTGCCACCAGCAGACCCAGAAACTATGGCTACACCTTC. Encoded protein: CATSRPRNYGYTF.

This chain uses TRBV6-1 with TRBJ1-2; 9 bases agree with TRBD1. The CDR3 runs 13 residues. V was pared by 6 bases and J by 3 bases, with 2 bases of the junction left unmatched. Germline CDR1 MNHNS, CDR2 SASEGT. CDR3 nucleotide sequence: TGTGCCAGCAGCAGGGACAGGGACTATGGCTACACCTTC. Protein sequence: CASSRDRDYGYTF.

This clonotype was seen more than once but under ten times. The gene calls are TRBV19 and TRBJ2-1; 12 bases are shared with TRBD2. The germline V gene has CDR1 LNHDA and CDR2 SQIVND (reference sequence). The length of the CDR3 is 16 residues. Trimming removed 6 bases from V and 7 bases from J; junction bases left unmatched: 10. The chain's CDR3 is CASSWGGTSGRNEQFF. In DNA form, the CDR3 reads TGTGCCAGTAGCTGGGGCGGAACTAGCGGGAGGAATGAGCAGTTCTTC.

The chain has TRBV20-1 and TRBJ2-7; D may be TRBD1 or TRBD2 (5 bases each). Germline CDR1 reads DFQATT; CDR2 reads SNEGSKA (reference sequence). V was shortened by 3 bases and J by 0 bases, with 12 bases between the two germline ends. CDR3 size: 14 residues. CDR3 in amino acids: CSASGTASSYEQYF. The CDR3 DNA reads TGCAGTGCTAGCGGGACGGCCAGCTCCTACGAGCAGTACTTC.

The sample holds a few counts of this clonotype. This may come from a read error, since a much larger clone is one base off. V usage is TRBV2 and J usage is TRBJ2-7; perhaps TRBD1 as D (6 bases). The CDR3 runs 12 residues. In germline, CDR1 is SNHLY, CDR2 FYNNEI. V was trimmed by 6 bases and J by 8 bases, leaving 14 bases between them. CDR3 protein: CASSGDRRKQYF. The CDR3 bases are TGTGCCAGCAGCGGAGACAGGCGGAAGCAGTACTTC.

This clonotype was counted at least ten times. The genes are TRBV6-1 and TRBJ2-7; D is perhaps TRBD2 (5 bases). The CDR3 runs to 12 residues. The V gene lost 11 bases and the J gene lost 1 base, with 12 bases spanning the gap. Germline CDR1 and CDR2: MNHNS and SASEGT. CDR3 residues: CAAGLFSYEQYF. The CDR3 region has the DNA TGTGCCGCCGGACTTTTTTCCTACGAGCAGTACTTC.

This clonotype was seen repeatedly, ten times or more. The chain combines TRBV2 with TRBJ2-3, with TRBD1 matching over 8 bases. Germline values: CDR1 SNHLY, CDR2 FYNNEI. Trimming took 1 base from V and 2 from J; bases not matched to a gene: 14. The CDR3 sequence is 19 residues long. DNA for the CDR3: TGTGCCAGCAGTGAAGTCGGGAAGCGGACAGGGAATCCCACAGATACGCAGTATTTT. Amino acids: CASSEVGKRTGNPTDTQYF.

This clonotype has just a few counts. In nucleotides, the CDR3 is TGTGCCAGCAGCGGGGGTTGGGGCGGACGAGAAAAACTGTTTTTT. Its translation: CASSGGWGGREKLFF. The gene calls are TRBV5-6 and TRBJ1-4, with D possibly matching TRBD1 (5 bases). Trimming shortened V by 4 bases and J by 8 bases, and 18 bases separated the two germline ends. Looked up from germline, CDR1 is SGHDT and CDR2 is YYEEEE. The CDR3 contains 15 residues.

This clonotype was counted ten times or more. V gene TRBV2 combines with J gene TRBJ1-1; D is perhaps TRBD1 (5 bases). This CDR3 has 16 residues. V lost 8 bases and J 0 bases, leaving 19 bases between the germline ends. The germline gives CDR1 SNHLY, CDR2 FYNNEI. CDR3 in DNA: TGTGCCAGCGCTCTTCGGGGGGGAATGTTGAACACTGAAGCTTTCTTT. It specifies CASALRGGMLNTEAFF.